This T cell receptor beta chain derives from a study of T cell repertoires in cytomegalovirus infection. The CDR3 consists of 16 residues. Deletions cut 0 bases from V and 6 bases from J, with 17 bases between. Germline CDR1 is LGHNA and CDR2 is YSLEER. Each CDR3 protein gets one entry after TCRdb re-called the reads with MiXCR. Of tens of thousands of distinct CDR3 sequences detected, roughly a quarter appear once; the ten largest clones hold 50%. This clonotype was counted at least ten times. Its specificity is not known. Sequenced material: CD8+ T cells from cultured PBMCs, taken from culture after CMV antigen stimulation. The chain has TRBV4-3 and TRBJ1-1, with D uncertain. The TCR comes from a human donor in good health (CMV status not recorded). Some clones in this sample may be carry-over from other donors' samples. Here the CDR3 reads CASSQDLAGPWAEAFF. The CDR3 region has the DNA TGCGCCAGCAGCCAAGATTTGGCCGGACCCTGGGCTGAAGCTTTCTTT.